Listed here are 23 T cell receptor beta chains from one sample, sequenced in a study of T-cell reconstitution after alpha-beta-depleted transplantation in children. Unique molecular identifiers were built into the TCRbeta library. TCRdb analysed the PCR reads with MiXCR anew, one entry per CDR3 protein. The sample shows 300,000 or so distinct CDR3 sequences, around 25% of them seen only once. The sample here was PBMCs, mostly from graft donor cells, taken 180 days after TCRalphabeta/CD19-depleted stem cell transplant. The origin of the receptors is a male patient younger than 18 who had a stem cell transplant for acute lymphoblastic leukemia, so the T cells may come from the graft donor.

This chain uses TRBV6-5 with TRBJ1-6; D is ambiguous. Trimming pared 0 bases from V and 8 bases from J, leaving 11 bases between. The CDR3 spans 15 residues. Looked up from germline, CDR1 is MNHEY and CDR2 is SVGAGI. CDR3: CASSYSRAGDSPLHF. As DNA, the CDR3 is TGTGCCAGCAGTTACTCGCGGGCTGGTGATTCACCCCTCCACTTT.

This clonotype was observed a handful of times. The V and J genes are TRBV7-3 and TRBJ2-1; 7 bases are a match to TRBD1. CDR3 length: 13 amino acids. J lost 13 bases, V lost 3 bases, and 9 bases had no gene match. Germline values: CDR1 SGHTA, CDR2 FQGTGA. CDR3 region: CASSFGSWDSQFF. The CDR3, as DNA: TGTGCCAGCAGCTTCGGGTCCTGGGACAGCCAGTTCTTC.

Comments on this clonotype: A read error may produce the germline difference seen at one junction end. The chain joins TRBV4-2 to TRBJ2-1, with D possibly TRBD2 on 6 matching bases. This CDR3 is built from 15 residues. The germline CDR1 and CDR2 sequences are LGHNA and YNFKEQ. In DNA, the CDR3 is TGTGCCAGCAGCCAAGCGGGAGAGGGGTACAATGGGCAGTTCTTC. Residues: CASSQAGEGYNGQFF.

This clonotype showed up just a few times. In DNA form, the CDR3 reads TGTGCCAGCAGCTTCAGGCGGGTAGCTAACTATGGCTACACCTTC. Translating gives CASSFRRVANYGYTF. The gene calls are TRBV7-8 and TRBJ1-2; unclear D gene. This CDR3 is 15 amino acids long. CDR1 and CDR2 from the germline V gene are SGHVS and FQNEAQ. The V and J ends lost 3 bases and 0 bases respectively, with 11 bases between them.

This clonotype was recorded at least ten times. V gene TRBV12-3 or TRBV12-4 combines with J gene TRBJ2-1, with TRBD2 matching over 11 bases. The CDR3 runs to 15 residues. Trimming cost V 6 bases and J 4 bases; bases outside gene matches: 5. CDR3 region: CASSSGTSGYNEQFF. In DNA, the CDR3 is TGTGCCAGCAGCTCCGGGACTAGCGGTTACAATGAGCAGTTCTTC.

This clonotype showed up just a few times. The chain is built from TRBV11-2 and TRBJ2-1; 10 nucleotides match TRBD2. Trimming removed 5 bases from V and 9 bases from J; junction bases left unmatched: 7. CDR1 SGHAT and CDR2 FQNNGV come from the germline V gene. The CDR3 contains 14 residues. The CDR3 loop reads CASSQASGRREQFF. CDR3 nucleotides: TGTGCCAGCAGCCAGGCTAGCGGGAGACGTGAGCAGTTCTTC.

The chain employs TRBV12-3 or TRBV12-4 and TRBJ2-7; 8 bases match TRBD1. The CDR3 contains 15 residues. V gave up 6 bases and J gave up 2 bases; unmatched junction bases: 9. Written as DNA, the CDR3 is TGTGCCAGCAGCAATGGGGCAGGGGGCCCCTACGAGCAGTACTTC. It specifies CASSNGAGGPYEQYF.

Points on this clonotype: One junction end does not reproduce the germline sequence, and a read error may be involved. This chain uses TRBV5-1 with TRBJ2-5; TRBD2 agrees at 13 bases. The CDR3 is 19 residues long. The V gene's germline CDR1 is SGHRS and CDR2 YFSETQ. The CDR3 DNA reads TGCACCAGCAGCCCTATTCACCGAAAAGGACTAGCGGGAGAGGAGACCCAGTACTTC. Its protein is CTSSPIHRKGLAGEETQYF.

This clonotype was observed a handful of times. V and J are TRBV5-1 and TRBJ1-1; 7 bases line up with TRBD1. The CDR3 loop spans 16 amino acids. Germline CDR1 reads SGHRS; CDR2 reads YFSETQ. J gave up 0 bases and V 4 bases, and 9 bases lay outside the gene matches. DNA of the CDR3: TGCGCCAGCAGCGCCAGGGGGGGCCGGATGAACACTGAAGCTTTCTTT. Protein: CASSARGGRMNTEAFF.

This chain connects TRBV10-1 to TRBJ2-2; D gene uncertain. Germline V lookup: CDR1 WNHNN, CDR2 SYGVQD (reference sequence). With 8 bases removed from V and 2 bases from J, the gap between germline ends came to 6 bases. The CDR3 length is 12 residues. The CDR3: CASGFNTGELFF. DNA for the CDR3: TGCGCCAGCGGCTTCAACACCGGGGAGCTGTTTTTT.

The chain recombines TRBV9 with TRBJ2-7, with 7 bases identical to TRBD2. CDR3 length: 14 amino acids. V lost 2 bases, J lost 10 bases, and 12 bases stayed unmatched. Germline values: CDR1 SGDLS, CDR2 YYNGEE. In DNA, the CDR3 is TGTGCCAGCAGCGTTGATGGCAAGGGGAGGGCCCAGTACTTC. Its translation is CASSVDGKGRAQYF. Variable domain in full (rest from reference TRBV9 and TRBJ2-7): DSGVTQTPKHLITATGQRVTLRCSPRSGDLSVYWYQQSLDQGLQFLIQYYNGEERAKGNILERFSAQQFPDLHSELNLSSLELGDSALYFCASSVDGKGRAQYFGPGTRLTVT.

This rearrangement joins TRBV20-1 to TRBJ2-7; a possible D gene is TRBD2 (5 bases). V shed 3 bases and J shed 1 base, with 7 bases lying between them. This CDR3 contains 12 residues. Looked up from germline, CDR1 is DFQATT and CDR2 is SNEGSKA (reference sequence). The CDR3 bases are TGCAGTGCTAGCGGGATGTCCTACGAGCAGTACTTC. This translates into CSASGMSYEQYF.

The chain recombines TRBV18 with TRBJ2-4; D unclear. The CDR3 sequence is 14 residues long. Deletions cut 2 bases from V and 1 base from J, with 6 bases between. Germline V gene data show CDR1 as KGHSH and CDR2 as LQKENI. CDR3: CASSPGSAKNIQYF. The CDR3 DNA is TGTGCCAGCTCACCAGGTTCCGCCAAAAACATTCAGTACTTC.

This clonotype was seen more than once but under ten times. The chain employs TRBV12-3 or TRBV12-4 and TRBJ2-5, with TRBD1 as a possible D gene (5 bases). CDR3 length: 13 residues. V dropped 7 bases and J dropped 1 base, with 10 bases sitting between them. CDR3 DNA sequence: TGTGCCAGCACCCGACAGCCCCAAGAGACCCAGTACTTC. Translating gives CASTRQPQETQYF.

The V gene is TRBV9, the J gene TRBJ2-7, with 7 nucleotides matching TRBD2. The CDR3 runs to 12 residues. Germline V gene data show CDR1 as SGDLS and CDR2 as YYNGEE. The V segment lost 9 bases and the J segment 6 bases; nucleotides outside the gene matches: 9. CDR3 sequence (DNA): TGTGCCATCGCGGGAGTCGGATGCGAGCAGTACTTC. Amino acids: CAIAGVGCEQYF.

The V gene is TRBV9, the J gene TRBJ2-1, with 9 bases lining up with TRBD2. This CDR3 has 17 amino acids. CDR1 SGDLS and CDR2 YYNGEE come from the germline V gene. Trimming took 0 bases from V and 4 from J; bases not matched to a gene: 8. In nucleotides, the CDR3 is TGTGCCAGCAGCGTAGCTCTAGCGGGAACTACTTACAATGAGCAGTTCTTC. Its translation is CASSVALAGTTYNEQFF.

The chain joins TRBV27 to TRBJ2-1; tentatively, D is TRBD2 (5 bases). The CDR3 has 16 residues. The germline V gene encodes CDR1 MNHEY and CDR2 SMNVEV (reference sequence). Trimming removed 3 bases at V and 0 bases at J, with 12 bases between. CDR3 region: CASSFGAEPSYNEQFF. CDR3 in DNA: TGTGCCAGCAGTTTCGGAGCGGAGCCCTCCTACAATGAGCAGTTCTTC.

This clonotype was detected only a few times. CDR3 sequence: CSGGGDDYIQYF. The CDR3 nucleotides read TGCAGTGGGGGGGGTGATGATTACATTCAGTACTTC. The gene calls are TRBV20-1 and TRBJ2-4, with 7 positions matching TRBD2. CDR3 size: 12 residues. Germline CDR1 and CDR2: DFQATT and SNEGSKA (reference sequence). V trimming: 7 bases; J trimming: 8 bases; junction bases outside the gene matches: 8.

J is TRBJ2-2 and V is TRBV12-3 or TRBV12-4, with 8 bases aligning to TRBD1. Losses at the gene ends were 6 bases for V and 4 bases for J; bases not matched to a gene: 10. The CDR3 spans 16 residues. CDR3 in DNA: TGTGCCAGCAGATCTCAGGGGGCTAGGATCACCGGGGAGCTGTTTTTT. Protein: CASRSQGARITGELFF.

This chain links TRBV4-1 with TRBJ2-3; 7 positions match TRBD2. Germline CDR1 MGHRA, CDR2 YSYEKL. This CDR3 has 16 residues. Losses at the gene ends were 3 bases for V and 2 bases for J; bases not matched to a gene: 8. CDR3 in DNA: TGCGCCAGCAGCCATATGGGGAGGGAGATCACAGATACGCAGTATTTT. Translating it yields CASSHMGREITDTQYF.

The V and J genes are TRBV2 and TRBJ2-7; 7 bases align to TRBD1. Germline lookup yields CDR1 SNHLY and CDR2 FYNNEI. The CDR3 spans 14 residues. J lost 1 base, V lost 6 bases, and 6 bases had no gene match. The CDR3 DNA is TGTGCCAGCAGAACCGGGACAGAATCCTACGAGCAGTACTTC. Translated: CASRTGTESYEQYF.

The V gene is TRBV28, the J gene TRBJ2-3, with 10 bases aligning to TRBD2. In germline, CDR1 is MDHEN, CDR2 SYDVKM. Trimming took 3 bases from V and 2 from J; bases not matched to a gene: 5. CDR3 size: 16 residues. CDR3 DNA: TGTGCCAGCAGTTTCCTAGCGGGAGTACCCACAGATACGCAGTATTTT. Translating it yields CASSFLAGVPTDTQYF.

In nucleotides, the CDR3 is TGTGCCAGCAGCGCAGCACTCGCTCCGGGACAGCCCTACGAGCAGTACTTC. Protein: CASSAALAPGQPYEQYF. The rearrangement joins TRBV11-2 to TRBJ2-7, with 7 nucleotides matching TRBD1. J lost 2 bases, V lost 5 bases, and 15 bases had no gene match. Germline V gives CDR1 SGHAT, CDR2 FQNNGV. The CDR3 spans 17 residues. The full variable domain, in which reference TRBV11-2 and TRBJ2-7 provide the parts outside the CDR3, is EAGVAQSPRYKIIEKRQSVAFWCNPISGHATLYWYQQILGQGPKLLIQFQNNGVVDDSQLPKDRFSAERLKGVDSTLKIQPAKLEDSAVYLCASSAALAPGQPYEQYFGPGTRLTVT.